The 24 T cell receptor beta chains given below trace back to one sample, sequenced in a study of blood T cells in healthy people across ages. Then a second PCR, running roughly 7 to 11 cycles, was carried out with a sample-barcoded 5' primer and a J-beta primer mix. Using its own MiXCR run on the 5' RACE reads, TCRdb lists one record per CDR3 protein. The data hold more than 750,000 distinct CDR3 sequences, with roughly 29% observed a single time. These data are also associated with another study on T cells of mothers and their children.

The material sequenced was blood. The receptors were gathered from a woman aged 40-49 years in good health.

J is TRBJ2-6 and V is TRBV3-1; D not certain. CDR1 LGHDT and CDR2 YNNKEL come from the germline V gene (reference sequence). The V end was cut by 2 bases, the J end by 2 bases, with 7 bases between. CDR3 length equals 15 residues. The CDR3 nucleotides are TGTGCCAGCAGCCAATATGGGGCTGGGGCCAACGTCCTGACTTTC. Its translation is CASSQYGAGANVLTF.

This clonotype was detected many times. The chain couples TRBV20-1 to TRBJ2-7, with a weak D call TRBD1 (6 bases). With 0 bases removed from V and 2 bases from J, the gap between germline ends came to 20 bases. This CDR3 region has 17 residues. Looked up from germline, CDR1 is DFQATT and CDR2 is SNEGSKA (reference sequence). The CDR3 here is CSARDLGDKVHPYEQYF. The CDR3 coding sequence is TGCAGTGCTAGAGATCTAGGGGACAAGGTCCATCCCTACGAGCAGTACTTC.

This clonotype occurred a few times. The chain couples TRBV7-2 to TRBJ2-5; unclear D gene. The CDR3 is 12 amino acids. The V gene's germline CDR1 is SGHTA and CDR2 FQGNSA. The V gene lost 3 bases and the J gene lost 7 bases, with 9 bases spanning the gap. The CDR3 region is CASSLEKATQYF. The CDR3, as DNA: TGTGCCAGCAGCTTGGAAAAGGCGACCCAGTACTTC.

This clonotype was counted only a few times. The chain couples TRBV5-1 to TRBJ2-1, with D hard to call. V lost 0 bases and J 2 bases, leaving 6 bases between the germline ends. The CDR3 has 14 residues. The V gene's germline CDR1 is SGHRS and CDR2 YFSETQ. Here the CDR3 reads CASSLGAAYNEQFF. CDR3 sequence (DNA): TGCGCCAGCAGCTTGGGGGCTGCCTACAATGAGCAGTTCTTC.

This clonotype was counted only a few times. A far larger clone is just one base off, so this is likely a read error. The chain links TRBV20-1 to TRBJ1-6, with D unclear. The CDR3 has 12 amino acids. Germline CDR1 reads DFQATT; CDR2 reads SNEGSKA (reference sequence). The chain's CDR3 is CRARDLGSPLHF. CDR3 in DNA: TGCAGGGCTAGAGATTTGGGATCACCCCTCCACTTT.

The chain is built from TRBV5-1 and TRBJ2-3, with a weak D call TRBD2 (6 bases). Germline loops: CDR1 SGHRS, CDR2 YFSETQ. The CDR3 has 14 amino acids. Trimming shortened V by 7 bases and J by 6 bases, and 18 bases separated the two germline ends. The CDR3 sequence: CASARGGQLDTQYF. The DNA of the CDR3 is TGCGCCAGCGCGCGCGGAGGGCAGCTTGATACGCAGTATTTT.

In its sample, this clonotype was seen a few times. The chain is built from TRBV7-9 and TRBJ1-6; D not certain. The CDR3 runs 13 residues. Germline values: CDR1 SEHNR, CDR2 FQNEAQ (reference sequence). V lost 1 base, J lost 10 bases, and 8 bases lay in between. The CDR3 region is CASSLGNGSPLHF. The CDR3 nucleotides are TGTGCCAGCAGCTTAGGTAATGGATCACCCCTCCACTTT.

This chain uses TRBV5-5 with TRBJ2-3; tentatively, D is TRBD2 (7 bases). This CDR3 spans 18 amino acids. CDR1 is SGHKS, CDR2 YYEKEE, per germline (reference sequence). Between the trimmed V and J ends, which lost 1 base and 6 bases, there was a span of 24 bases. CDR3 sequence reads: CASSLYPRGRGSGDTQYF. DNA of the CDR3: TGTGCCAGCAGCTTGTATCCCCGGGGGAGGGGGAGCGGTGATACGCAGTATTTT.

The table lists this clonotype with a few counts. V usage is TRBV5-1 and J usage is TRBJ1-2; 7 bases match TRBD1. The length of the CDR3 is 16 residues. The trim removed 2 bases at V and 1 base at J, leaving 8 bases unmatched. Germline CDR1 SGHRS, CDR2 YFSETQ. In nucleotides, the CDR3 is TGCGCCAGCAGCTTAACACAGGGGCGCTTTAACTATGGCTACACCTTC. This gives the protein CASSLTQGRFNYGYTF.

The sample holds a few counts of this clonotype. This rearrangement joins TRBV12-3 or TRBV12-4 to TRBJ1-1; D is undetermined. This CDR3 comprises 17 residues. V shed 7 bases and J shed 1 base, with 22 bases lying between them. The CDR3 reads CASKTAGLRTENTEAFF. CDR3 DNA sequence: TGTGCCAGCAAAACTGCCGGTTTACGGACCGAGAACACTGAAGCTTTCTTT.

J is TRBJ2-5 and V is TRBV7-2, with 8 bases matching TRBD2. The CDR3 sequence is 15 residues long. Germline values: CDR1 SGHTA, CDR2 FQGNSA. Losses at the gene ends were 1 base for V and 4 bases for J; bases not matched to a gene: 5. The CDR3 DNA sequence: TGTGCCAGCAGCTTAGGAGCGGGGGTGGGAGAGACCCAGTACTTC. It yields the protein CASSLGAGVGETQYF.

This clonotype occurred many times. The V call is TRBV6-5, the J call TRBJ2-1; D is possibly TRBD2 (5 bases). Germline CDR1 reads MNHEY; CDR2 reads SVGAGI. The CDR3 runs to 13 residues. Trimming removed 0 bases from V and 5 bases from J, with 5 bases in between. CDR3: CASSYSGNNEQFF. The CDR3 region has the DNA TGTGCCAGCAGTTACTCCGGGAACAATGAGCAGTTCTTC.

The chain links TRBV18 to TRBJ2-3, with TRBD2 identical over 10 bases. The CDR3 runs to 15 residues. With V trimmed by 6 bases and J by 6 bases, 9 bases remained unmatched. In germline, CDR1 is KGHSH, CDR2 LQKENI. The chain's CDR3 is CASSKSSGGIDTQYF. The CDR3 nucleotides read TGTGCCAGCTCCAAGAGTAGCGGGGGGATCGATACGCAGTATTTT. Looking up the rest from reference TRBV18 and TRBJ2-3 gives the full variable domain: NAGVMQNPRHLVRRRGQEARLRCSPMKGHSHVYWYRQLPEEGLKFMVYLQKENIIDESGMPKERFSAEFPKEGPSILRIQQVVRGDSAAYFCASSKSSGGIDTQYFGPGTRLTVL.

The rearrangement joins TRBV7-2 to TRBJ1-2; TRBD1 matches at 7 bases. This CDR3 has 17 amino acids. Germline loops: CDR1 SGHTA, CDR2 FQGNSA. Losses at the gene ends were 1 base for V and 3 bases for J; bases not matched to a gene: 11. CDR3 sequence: CASSLVPGEGAYYGYTF. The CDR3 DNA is TGTGCCAGCAGCTTAGTTCCGGGAGAGGGGGCATACTATGGCTACACCTTC.

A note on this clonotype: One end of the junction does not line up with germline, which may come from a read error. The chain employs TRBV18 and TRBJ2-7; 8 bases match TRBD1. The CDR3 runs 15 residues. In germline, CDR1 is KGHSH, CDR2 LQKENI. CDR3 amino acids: CVSSPRTGGSYEQYF. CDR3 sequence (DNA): TGTGTCAGCTCACCGAGAACAGGGGGCTCCTACGAGCAGTACTTC.

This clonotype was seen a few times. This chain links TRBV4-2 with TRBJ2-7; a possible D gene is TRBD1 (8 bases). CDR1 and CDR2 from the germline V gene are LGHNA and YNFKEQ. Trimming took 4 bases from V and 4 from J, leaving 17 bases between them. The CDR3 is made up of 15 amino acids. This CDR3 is CASSPWTGTKYEQYF. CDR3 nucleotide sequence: TGTGCCAGCAGCCCCTGGACAGGGACTAAATACGAGCAGTACTTC.

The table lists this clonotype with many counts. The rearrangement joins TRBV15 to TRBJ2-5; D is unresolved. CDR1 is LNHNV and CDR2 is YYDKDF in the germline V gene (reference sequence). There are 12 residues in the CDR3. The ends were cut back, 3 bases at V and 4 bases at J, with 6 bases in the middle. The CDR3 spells CATSSLRETQYF. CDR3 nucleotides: TGTGCCACCAGCAGTTTAAGAGAGACCCAGTACTTC.

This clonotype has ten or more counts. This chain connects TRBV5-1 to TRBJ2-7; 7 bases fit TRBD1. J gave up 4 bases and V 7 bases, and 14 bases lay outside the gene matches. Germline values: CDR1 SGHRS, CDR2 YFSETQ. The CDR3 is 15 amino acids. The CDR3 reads CASRTSTGLVYEQYF. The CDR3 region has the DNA TGCGCCAGCCGAACCTCGACAGGGTTGGTATACGAGCAGTACTTC. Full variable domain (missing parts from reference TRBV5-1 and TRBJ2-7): KAGVTQTPRYLIKTRGQQVTLSCSPISGHRSVSWYQQTPGQGLQFLFEYFSETQRNKGNFPGRFSGRQFSNSRSEMNVSTLELGDSALYLCASRTSTGLVYEQYFGPGTRLTVT.

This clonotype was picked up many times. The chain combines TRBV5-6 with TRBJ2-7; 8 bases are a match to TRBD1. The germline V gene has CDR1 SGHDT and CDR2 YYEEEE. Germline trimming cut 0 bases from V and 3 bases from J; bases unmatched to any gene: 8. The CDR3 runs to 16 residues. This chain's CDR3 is CASSLGQGLVVYEQYF. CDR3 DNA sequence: TGTGCCAGCAGCTTGGGACAGGGGCTAGTCGTCTACGAGCAGTACTTC.

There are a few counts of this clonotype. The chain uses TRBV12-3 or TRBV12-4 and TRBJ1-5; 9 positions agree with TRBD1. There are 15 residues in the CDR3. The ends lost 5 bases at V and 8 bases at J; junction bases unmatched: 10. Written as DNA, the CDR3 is TGTGCCAGCAGTCCCGGACAGGGGCCGGGGGAGCCCCAGCATTTT. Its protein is CASSPGQGPGEPQHF.

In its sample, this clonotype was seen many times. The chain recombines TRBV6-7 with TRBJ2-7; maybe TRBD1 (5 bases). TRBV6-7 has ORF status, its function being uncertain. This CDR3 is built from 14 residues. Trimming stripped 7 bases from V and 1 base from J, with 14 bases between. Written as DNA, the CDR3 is TGTGCCAGCATCCTAGGGGCCAGATCCTACGAGCAGTACTTC. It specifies CASILGARSYEQYF.

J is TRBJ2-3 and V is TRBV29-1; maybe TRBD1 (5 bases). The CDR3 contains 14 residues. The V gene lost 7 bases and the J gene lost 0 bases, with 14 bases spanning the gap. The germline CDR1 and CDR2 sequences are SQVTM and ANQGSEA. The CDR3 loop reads CSAQQAASTDTQYF. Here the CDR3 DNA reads TGCAGCGCTCAACAGGCCGCTAGCACAGATACGCAGTATTTT.

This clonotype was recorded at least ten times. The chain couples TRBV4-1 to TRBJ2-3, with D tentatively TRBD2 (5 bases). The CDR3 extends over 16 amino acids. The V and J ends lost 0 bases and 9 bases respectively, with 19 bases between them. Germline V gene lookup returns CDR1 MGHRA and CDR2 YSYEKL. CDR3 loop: CASSQDIRAPTGTQYF. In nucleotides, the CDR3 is TGCGCCAGCAGCCAAGACATCCGGGCCCCGACGGGGACGCAGTATTTT.

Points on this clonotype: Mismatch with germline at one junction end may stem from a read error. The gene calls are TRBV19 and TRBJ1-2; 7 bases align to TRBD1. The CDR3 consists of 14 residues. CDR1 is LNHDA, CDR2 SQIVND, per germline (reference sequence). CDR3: CASSEGQLPYGHTF. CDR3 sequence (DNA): TGTGCCAGTAGTGAGGGACAGCTTCCTTATGGCCACACCTTC.